The 8 T cell receptor beta chains reported below all come from one sample, sequenced in a study of blood T cell repertoires in COVID-19. The assay was immunoSEQ multiplex PCR, and TCRdb's table has in-frame clones only and misses some. In the table there are about 140,000 clones, around 80% of which are singletons. Material: peripheral blood. All receptors come from a man aged 60 to 69 with acute or convalescent COVID-19.

This clone was recorded a few times. V and J are TRBV9 and TRBJ2-1, with 7 bases aligning to TRBD2. The CDR3 extends over 17 amino acids. Germline V lookup: CDR1 SGDLS, CDR2 YYNGEE. Losses at the gene ends were 0 bases for V and 9 bases for J; bases not matched to a gene: 15. CDR3 in DNA: TGTGCCAGCAGCGTAGAGGGTGGGGGAGGGCCTTTGCGTGAGCAGTTCTTC. It codes for CASSVEGGGGPLREQFF.

The table lists this clone with many counts. This sequence joins TRBV6-5 and TRBJ2-3; no definite D call. V was pared by 5 bases and J by 0 bases, with 9 bases between. This CDR3 comprises 14 residues. Germline CDR1 is MNHEY and CDR2 is SVGAGI. The CDR3 spells CASSQQTSTDTQYF. The CDR3 nucleotides are TGTGCCAGCAGTCAGCAGACTAGCACAGATACGCAGTATTTT.

This clone has a handful of counts. The V call is TRBV20-1, the J call TRBJ1-5, with D perhaps matching TRBD1 (5 bases). Germline CDR1 DFQATT, CDR2 SNEGSKA (reference sequence). Trimming took 3 bases from V and 7 from J, leaving 16 bases between them. The CDR3 contains 14 residues. The chain's CDR3 is CSASPMGGGQPQHF. In DNA, the CDR3 is TGCAGTGCTAGTCCAATGGGGGGTGGCCAGCCCCAGCATTTT.

This rearrangement joins TRBV29-1 to TRBJ1-4, with a tentative D call TRBD1 (5 bases). Germline values: CDR1 SQVTM, CDR2 ANQGSEA. This CDR3 has 14 residues. Trimming left V 1 base short and J 6 bases short, with 12 bases between. The DNA for the CDR3 is TGCAGCGTTGAAGGTTTGGAGGGGTATGAAAAACTGTTTTTT. This encodes CSVEGLEGYEKLFF.

The V gene is TRBV9, the J gene TRBJ1-6; D gene uncertain. CDR3 length equals 15 residues. The germline V gene encodes CDR1 SGDLS and CDR2 YYNGEE. Trimming left V 2 bases short and J 3 bases short, with 9 bases between. The CDR3 DNA reads as TGTGCCAGCAGCGTCGAAGGAGACTATAATTCACCCCTCCACTTT. This encodes CASSVEGDYNSPLHF.

DNA of the CDR3: TGTGCCAGCCGGACAGTAAGCAATCAGCCCCAGCATTTT. The encoded protein is CASRTVSNQPQHF. The V call is TRBV28, the J call TRBJ1-5; possible D gene TRBD1, 6 bases. V gave up 8 bases and J gave up 1 base, with 9 bases separating them. The CDR3 loop spans 13 amino acids. Germline CDR1 MDHEN, CDR2 SYDVKM.

The V gene is TRBV7-8, the J gene TRBJ2-5, with 12 bases lining up with TRBD1. V dropped 6 bases and J dropped 5; count of bases not matched to a gene: 7. Germline CDR1 SGHVS, CDR2 FQNEAQ. This CDR3 has 15 residues. This chain's CDR3 is CASRRDRGRGETQYF. The CDR3 DNA reads as TGTGCCAGCAGGAGGGACAGGGGGCGCGGGGAGACCCAGTACTTC.

The chain links TRBV7-9 to TRBJ1-1; D uncertain. This CDR3 comprises 14 residues. V was clipped by 1 base and J by 1 base, with 7 bases between them. Germline lookup yields CDR1 SEHNR and CDR2 FQNEAQ (reference sequence). The CDR3 region is CASSLVAENTEAFF. CDR3 bases: TGTGCCAGCAGCTTAGTGGCGGAGAACACTGAAGCTTTCTTT.